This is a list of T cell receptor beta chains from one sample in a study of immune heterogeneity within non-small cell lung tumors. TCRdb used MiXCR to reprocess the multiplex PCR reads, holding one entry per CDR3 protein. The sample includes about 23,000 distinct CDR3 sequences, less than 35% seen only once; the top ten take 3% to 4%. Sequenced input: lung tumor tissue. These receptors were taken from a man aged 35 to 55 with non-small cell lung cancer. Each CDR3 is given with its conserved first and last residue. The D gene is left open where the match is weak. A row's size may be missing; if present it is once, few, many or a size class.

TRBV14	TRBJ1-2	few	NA	TGTGCCAGCAGCCAAGGGCGGTACACATTCTATGGCTACACCTTC	CASSQGRYTFYGYTF
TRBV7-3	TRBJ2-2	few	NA	TGTGCCAGCAGCTCAGACAGCGCAAACACCGGGGAGCTGTTTTTT	CASSSDSANTGELFF
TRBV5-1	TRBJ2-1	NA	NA	TGCGCCAGCATGAACGGGAGAGGTTCCTACAATGAGCAGTTCTTC	CASMNGRGSYNEQFF
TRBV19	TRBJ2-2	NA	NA	TGTGCCAGTGGGGAATGGGGCGGGGAGCTGTTTTTT	CASGEWGGELFF
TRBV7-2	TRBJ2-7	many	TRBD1	TGTGCCAGCAGCTTAAGGACAGGGACAGGGGGCCACGAGCAGTACTTC	CASSLRTGTGGHEQYF
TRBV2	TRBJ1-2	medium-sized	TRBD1	TGTGCCAGCAGTGGACAGGGGGGTTATAATGGCTACACCTTC	CASSGQGGYNGYTF
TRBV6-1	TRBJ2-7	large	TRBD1	TGTGCCAGCAGTAATTCCGGGACAGGGGGATCCTACGAGCAGTACTTC	CASSNSGTGGSYEQYF
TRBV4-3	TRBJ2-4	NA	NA	TGCGCCAGCAGCCAAATGCTCTCGGGGAACATTCAGTACTTC	CASSQMLSGNIQYF
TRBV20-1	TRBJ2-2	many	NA	TGCAGTGCTAGAGATTATGTAGGGGAGCTGTTTTTT	CSARDYVGELFF
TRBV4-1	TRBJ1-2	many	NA	TGCGCCAGCAGCCAGGACGGAGGGGAACGGGGCTACACCTTC	CASSQDGGERGYTF
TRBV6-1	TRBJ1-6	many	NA	TGTGCCAGCAGGGAGGACAGTAATTCACCCCTCCACTTT	CASREDSNSPLHF
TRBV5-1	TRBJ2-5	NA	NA	TGCGCCAGCAGCTTGTTAGGGGAAGAGACCCAGTACTTC	CASSLLGEETQYF
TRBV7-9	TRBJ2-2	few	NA	TGTGCCAGCGGATTCCGCGGGACAGAGAACACCGGGGAGCTGTTTTTT	CASGFRGTENTGELFF
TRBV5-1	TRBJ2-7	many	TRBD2	TGCGCCAGCAGCTCGCTAGCGGGAGGGATCGAGCAGTACTTC	CASSSLAGGIEQYF
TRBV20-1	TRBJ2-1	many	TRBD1	TGCAGTGCTGCGACAGGGTCTCGCTCCTACAATGAGCAGTTCTTC	CSAATGSRSYNEQFF
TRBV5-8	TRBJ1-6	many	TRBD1	TGTGCCAGCAGCGGGACAGGGGGCCTTTCACCCCTCCACTTT	CASSGTGGLSPLHF
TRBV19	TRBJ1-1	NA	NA	TGTGCCAGTAGTATAAACGGACAGTACACTGAAGCTTTCTTT	CASSINGQYTEAFF
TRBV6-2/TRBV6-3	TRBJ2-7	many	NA	TGTGCCACCAAGGTTAGGAACCGAGCCTACGAGCAGTACTTC	CATKVRNRAYEQYF
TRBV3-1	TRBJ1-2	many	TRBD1	TGTGCCAGCAGCGAGCCTCCGGGACAGGGGATCTATGGCTACACCTTC	CASSEPPGQGIYGYTF
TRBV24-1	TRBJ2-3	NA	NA	TGTGCCACCAGTGATTTGTCAACCCAGGGCGCAGATACGCAGTATTTT	CATSDLSTQGADTQYF
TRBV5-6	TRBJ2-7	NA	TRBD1	TGTGTCAGCAGTGGGGCATCCAGGGGGTTCGAGCAGTACTTC	CVSSGASRGFEQYF
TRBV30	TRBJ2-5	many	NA	TGTGCCTGGAATTCACTCGGGACCTCACAAGAGACCCAGTACTTC	CAWNSLGTSQETQYF
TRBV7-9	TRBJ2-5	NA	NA	TGTGCCAGCAGCTTGTCTGGCTGGGAGACCCAGTACTTC	CASSLSGWETQYF
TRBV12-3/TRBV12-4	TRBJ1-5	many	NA	TGTGCCAGCAGTTTGCAGGGCAATCAGCCCCAGCATTTT	CASSLQGNQPQHF
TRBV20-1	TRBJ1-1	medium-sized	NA	TGCAGTGCTAGAGTGGGGGGCTCGTGGGCAGCTTTCTTT	CSARVGGSWAAFF
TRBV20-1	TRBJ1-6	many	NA	TGCAGTGCTAGCGGAGGACTTAATTCACCCCTCCACTTT	CSASGGLNSPLHF
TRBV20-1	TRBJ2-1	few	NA	TGCAGTGCTACCTCTGGAGGAAGGAGGGGCTCCTACAATGAGCAGTTCTTC	CSATSGGRRGSYNEQFF
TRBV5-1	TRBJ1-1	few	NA	TGCGCCAGCAGCTTGGGTCTGACAGCCCGTATGAACACTGAAGCTTTCTTT	CASSLGLTARMNTEAFF
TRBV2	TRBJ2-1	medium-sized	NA	TGTGCCAGCAGTGAGACCCAGCAGAGCTACAATGAGCAGTTCTTC	CASSETQQSYNEQFF
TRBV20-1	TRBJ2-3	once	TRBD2	TGCAGTGCCAGCCTCCCGGGACAGGTGACAATCGGGACTAGCGGGAGGATTTTGGATACGCAGTATTTT	CSASLPGQVTIGTSGRILDTQYF
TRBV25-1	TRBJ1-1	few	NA	TGTGCCGTTGGTGGGGGCGCGGCTGAAGCTTTCTTT	CAVGGGAAEAFF
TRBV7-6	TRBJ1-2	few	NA	TGTGCCAGCAGCCCCCAATCCGACGGGGGTTTATATGGCTACACCTTC	CASSPQSDGGLYGYTF